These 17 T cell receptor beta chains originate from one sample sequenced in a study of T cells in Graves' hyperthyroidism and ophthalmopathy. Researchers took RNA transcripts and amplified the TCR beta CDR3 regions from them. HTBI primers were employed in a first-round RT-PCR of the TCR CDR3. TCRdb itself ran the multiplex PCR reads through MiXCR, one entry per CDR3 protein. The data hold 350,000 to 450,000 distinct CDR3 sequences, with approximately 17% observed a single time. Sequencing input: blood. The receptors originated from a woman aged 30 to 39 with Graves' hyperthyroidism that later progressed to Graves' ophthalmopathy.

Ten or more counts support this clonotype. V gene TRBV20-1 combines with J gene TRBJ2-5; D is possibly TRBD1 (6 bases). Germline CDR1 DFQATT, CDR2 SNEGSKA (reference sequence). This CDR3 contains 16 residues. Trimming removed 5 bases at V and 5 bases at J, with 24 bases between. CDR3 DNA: TGCAGTGCTTACACTCCGGGACAAGGGTCCTCCGAGACCCAGTACTTC. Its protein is CSAYTPGQGSSETQYF.

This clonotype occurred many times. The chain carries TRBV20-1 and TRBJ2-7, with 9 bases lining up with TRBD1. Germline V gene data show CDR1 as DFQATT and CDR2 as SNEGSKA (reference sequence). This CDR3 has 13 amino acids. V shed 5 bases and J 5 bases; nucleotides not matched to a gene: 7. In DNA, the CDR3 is TGCAGTGCTGCCGGACAGGGGTTCGACGAGCAGTACTTC. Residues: CSAAGQGFDEQYF.

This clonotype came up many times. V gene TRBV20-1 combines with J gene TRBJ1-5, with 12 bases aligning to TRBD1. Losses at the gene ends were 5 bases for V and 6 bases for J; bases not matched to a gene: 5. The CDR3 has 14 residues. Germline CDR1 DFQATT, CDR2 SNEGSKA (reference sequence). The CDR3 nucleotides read TGCAGTGCTCGGGACAGGGGGCGAGGTCAGCCCCAGCATTTT. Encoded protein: CSARDRGRGQPQHF.

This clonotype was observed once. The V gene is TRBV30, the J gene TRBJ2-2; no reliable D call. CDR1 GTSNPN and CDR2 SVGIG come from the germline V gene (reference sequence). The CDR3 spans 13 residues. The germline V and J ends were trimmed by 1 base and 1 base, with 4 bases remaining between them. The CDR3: CAWSGQNTGELFF. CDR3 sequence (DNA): TGTGCCTGGAGTGGACAGAACACCGGGGAGCTGTTTTTT.

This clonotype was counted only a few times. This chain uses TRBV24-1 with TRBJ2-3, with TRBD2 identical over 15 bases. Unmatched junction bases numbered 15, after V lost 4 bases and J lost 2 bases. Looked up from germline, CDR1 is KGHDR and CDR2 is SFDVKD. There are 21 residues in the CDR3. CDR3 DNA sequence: TGTGCCACCAGTGACCCCCCGGGACTAGCGGGGGGCCCAGCCTACACAGATACGCAGTATTTT. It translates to CATSDPPGLAGGPAYTDTQYF.

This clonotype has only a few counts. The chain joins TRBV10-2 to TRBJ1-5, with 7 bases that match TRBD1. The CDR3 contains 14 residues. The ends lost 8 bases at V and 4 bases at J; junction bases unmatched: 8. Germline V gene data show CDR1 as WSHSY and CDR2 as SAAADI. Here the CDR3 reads CASGYRGLNQPQHF. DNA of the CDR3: TGCGCCAGCGGGTACAGGGGTTTGAATCAGCCCCAGCATTTT.

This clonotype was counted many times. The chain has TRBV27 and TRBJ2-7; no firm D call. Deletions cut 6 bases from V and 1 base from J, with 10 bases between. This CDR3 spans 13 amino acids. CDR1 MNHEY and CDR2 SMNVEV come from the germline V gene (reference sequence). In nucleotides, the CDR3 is TGTGCCAGCAGCCGGACGGTTTCCTACGAGCAGTACTTC. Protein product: CASSRTVSYEQYF.

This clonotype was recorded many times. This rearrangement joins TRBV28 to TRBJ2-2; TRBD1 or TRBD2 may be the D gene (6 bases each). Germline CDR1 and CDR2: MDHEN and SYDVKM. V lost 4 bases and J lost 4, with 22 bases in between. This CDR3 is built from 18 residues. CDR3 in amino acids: CASSSYRVGKGGTGELFF. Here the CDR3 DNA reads TGTGCCAGCAGTTCTTACAGGGTTGGAAAGGGGGGCACCGGGGAGCTGTTTTTT.

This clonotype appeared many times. The CDR3 bases are TGTGCCAGCAGCCGGAGTGACACCGGGGAGCTGTTTTTT. Translating it yields CASSRSDTGELFF. This chain uses TRBV7-9 with TRBJ2-2; D not certain. Looked up from germline, CDR1 is SEHNR and CDR2 is FQNEAQ (reference sequence). V lost 5 bases and J lost 3, with 7 bases in between. The CDR3 sequence is 13 residues long.

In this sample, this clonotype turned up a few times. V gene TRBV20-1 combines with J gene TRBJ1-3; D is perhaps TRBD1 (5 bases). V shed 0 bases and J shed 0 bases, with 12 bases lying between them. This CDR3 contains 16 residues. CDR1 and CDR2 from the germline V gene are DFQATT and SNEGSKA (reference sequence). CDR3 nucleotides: TGCAGTGCTAGAGATCCCAGGGCCCACTCTGGAAACACCATATATTTT. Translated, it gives CSARDPRAHSGNTIYF.

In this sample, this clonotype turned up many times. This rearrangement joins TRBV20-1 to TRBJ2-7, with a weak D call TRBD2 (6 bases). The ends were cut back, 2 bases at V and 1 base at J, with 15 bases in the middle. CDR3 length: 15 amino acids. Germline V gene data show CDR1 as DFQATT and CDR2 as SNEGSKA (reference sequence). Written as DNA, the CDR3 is TGCAGTGCTAGATCTAGCGTAGGGAATTCCTACGAGCAGTACTTC. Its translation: CSARSSVGNSYEQYF.

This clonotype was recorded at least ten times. The CDR3 sequence is CASSRRDKTGGAGYEQYF. CDR3 DNA: TGTGCCAGCAGTCGCCGAGACAAAACAGGGGGCGCGGGGTACGAGCAGTACTTC. This sequence joins TRBV6-1 and TRBJ2-7; 9 bases fit TRBD1. Germline V lookup: CDR1 MNHNS, CDR2 SASEGT. V was clipped by 5 bases and J by 4 bases; unmatched bases: 18. The CDR3 is 18 amino acids.

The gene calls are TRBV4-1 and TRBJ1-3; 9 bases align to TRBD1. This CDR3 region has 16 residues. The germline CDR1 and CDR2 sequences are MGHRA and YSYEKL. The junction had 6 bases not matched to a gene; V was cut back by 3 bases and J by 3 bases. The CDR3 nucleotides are TGCGCCAGCAGCCAGGTCGACAGGGGGTTTGGAAACACCATATATTTT. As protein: CASSQVDRGFGNTIYF.

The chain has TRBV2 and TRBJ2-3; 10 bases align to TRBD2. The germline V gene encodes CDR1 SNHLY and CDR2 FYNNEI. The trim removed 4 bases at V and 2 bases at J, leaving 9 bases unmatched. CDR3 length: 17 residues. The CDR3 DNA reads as TGTGCCAGCAGTGGGACTAGCGGCGTCCTACCCACAGATACGCAGTATTTT. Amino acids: CASSGTSGVLPTDTQYF.

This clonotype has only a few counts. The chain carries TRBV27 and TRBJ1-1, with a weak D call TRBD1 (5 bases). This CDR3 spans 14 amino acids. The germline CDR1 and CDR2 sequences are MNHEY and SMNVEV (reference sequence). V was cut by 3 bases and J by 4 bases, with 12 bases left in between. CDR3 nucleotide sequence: TGTGCCAGCAGTTTTCTCGGGGGGGGCACTGAAGCTTTCTTT. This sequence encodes CASSFLGGGTEAFF.

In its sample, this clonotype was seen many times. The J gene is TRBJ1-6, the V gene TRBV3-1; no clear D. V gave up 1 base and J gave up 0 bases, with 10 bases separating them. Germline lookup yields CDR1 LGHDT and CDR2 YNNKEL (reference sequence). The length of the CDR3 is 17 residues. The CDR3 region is CASSQGLLRSYNSPLHF. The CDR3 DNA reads TGTGCCAGCAGCCAAGGGCTACTCCGCTCCTATAATTCACCCCTCCACTTT.

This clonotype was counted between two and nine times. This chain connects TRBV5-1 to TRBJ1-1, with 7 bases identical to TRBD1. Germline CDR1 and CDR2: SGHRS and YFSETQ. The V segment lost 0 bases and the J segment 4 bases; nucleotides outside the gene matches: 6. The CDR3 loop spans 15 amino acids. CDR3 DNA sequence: TGCGCCAGCAGCTTGGCCCCGGCAGGGGGCACTGAAGCTTTCTTT. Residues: CASSLAPAGGTEAFF.